This T cell receptor beta chain was profiled in a study of cytotoxic CD8 clonotypes in ibrutinib-treated CLL listed by TCRdb under 2021. Regarding the study in general: The cohort had 11 relapsed/refractory and 15 treatment-naive patients; 17 to 18 were IGHV unmutated. On average, each sample yielded 255,043 productive templates and around 98,000 productive rearrangements. Samples at response were collected after a median of about 13 months of treatment, with a range of about 6 to 36 months. Of the approximately 86 people in the trial, about two dozen had longitudinal samples available. Responses were partial in some 24 patients and complete in 2; after median around 72 months follow-up, around 15 stayed in remission and some twelve progressed. Cryopreserved peripheral blood mononuclear cells were obtained prior to treatment, at the time of response, and at either disease progression or sustained remission. Paper-wide results and their limitations: Public clonotypes were found to be uncommon and were observed to contract or remain stable during treatment; the increase in clonality was shown to reflect expansion of private clonotypes at ibrutinib response. Clonality rose at ibrutinib response, remained stable during sustained remission, and dropped back toward baseline at progression. Baseline clonality exceeded that of age-matched healthy donors and correlated strongly with circulating CD8+ T-cell counts. Sampling times were not matched between sustained-remission and progressing patients, and lymph node repertoires were not studied.

For TCR beta library preparation, approximately 2.2 micrograms of genomic DNA were isolated from cryopreserved PBMCs. Longitudinal blood samples from CLL patients on ibrutinib monotherapy were analyzed using high-throughput TCR beta sequencing. The patients took part in an open-label, single-center phase 2 trial of ibrutinib monotherapy. A MiSeq instrument was used for deep resolution sequencing, which targeted depths ranging from 1 in 1 million up to 1 in 200,000 T cells, with coverage averaging 10x for each clonotype. The immunoSEQ hsTCRB Kit was used to generate TCR beta libraries. Per the authors' processing: Data were analyzed with ImmunoSEQ Data Assistant and ImmunoSEQ Analyzer, with V, D and J genes assigned per IMGT definitions. Clonality, which ranges from 0 to 1, was calculated as one minus the normalized Shannon entropy of productive rearrangement frequencies. Public clonotype analysis was restricted to overrepresented clonotypes comprising at least 0.05% of each patient's repertoire. Fewer than 15 repertoires from age-matched healthy donors, obtained from immuneACCESS, served as clonality controls. The immuneACCESS repertoire file appears here via TCRdb, limited to in-frame rearrangements. These files lack a portion of the clones; in checked studies, under half of the deficit traces to unresolved V genes, and the cause of the others is not known. The D gene and trimming were derived from the DNA, and the V and J assignments and clone size from that table. The sample table lists about 310,000 clones, approximately 80% of them with a count of one. The ten largest clonotypes hold under 8.5% of the sample.

On this clone itself: What this receptor recognizes is not known. One base away there is no much larger clone; base qualities are not given.

Via the germline V gene, CDR1 is SGHRS and CDR2 YFSETQ. V lost 4 bases and J lost 7 bases, and the count of bases not matched to a germline gene is 7. Measured from the cysteine to the phenylalanine, the CDR3 is 14 residues long. Only the CDR3 DNA is retained, 42 bases long and in frame from the first base. The origin of this receptor is a human donor with chronic lymphocytic leukemia. Sequenced material: PBMCs, taken before ibrutinib treatment. Here the chain combines TRBV5-1 and TRBJ2-1; 8 central bases correspond to TRBD1. The DNA sequence follows: TGCGCCAGCAGCCAACCGAGACAGGGGAATGAGCAGTTCTTC. Its amino acids are CASSQPRQGNEQFF.